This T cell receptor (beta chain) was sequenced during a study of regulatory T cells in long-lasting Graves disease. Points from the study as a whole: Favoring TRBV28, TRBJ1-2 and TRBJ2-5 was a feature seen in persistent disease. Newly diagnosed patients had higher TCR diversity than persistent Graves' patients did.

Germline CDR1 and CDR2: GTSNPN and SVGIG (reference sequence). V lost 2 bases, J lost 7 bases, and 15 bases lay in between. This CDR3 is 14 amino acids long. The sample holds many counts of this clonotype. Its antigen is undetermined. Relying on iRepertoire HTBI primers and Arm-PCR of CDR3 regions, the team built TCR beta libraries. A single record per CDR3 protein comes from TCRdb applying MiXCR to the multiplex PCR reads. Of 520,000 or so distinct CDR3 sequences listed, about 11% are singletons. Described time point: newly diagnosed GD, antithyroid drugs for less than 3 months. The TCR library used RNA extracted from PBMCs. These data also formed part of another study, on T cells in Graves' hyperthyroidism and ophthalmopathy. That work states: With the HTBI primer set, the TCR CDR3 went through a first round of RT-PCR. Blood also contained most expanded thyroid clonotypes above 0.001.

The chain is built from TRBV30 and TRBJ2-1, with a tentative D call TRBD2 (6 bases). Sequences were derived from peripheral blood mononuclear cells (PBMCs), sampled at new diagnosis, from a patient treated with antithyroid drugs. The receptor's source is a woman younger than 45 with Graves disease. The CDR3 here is CAWSPRDRTNEQFF. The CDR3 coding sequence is TGTGCCTGGAGTCCGCGGGACCGCACGAATGAGCAGTTCTTC.